In its sample, the clone carrying this T cell receptor (beta chain) was seen once. The antigen is not known. The entry originates in a study of OX40 agonist ivuxolimab in advanced cancers. Looking at the study overall: Each patient was given ivuxolimab into a vein every 2 weeks, at 0.01 to 10 mg/kg. Averaging 60 years in age, with a range of 23 to 79, the cohort was about 86% male. Study results and limitations: Certain nonresponders additionally had low normalized T-cell clonal expansion.

Drawing of blood for sampling happened at baseline, at cycle 4 day 1, and at cycle 7 day 1. Clones were read by immunoSEQ multiplex PCR, and TCRdb kept only the in-frame ones, dropping some. The data show 89,000 or so clones, about 86% seen once. The TCR was taken from an adult with an advanced solid tumor such as melanoma, head and neck, liver or kidney cancer. The sample here was CD4+ or CD8+ T cells sorted from blood, taken in a trial of the OX40 agonist ivuxolimab.

The CDR3 loop reads CASSPRPKANYGYTF. In nucleotides, the CDR3 is TGTGCCAGCAGCCCCCGACCGAAAGCTAACTATGGCTACACCTTC. V gene TRBV11-2 combines with J gene TRBJ1-2, with D unresolved. CDR1 is SGHAT and CDR2 is FQNNGV in the germline V gene. The CDR3 consists of 15 residues. V gave up 5 bases and J gave up 0 bases, with 13 bases separating them.